These T cell receptor beta chains were read from a single sample in a study of regulatory T cells in long-lasting Graves disease. MiXCR, applied by TCRdb to the multiplex PCR reads, yields one record per CDR3 protein. The sample includes some 420,000 distinct CDR3 sequences, roughly 22% of them seen just once. The sample in question was peripheral blood mononuclear cells (PBMCs), obtained when the disease was refractory, from a patient treated with antithyroid drugs. The source of these receptors is a female donor with Graves disease. Both conserved end residues are trimmed from each CDR3. Size is stated for part of the rows, as once, few or many counts, or as a class when the clone is expanded.

TRBJ1-4 TRBV5-1 - ASSHSGGDEKLF
TRBJ2-5 TRBV6-1 - ASGRLEGTQY
TRBJ1-5 TRBV7-2 - ASSLAGQGSNQPQH
TRBJ2-7 TRBV28 many ASTPRRVSYEQY
TRBJ2-2 TRBV5-1 - ASSLLGGDTDTGELF
TRBJ2-6 TRBV5-1 - ASSLDPAGSGANVLT
TRBJ2-1 TRBV2 - ASSLRRGGNEQF
TRBJ2-5 TRBV20-1 - SAQLAGVVETQY
TRBJ2-2 TRBV6-1 few ASRGVLAWTGELF
TRBJ1-5 TRBV7-9 - VSSWDSNQPQH
TRBJ2-5 TRBV10-3 - AISEEPLGTQY
TRBJ2-7 TRBV5-1 - ASSLDQLSSYEQY
TRBJ2-7 TRBV10-3 - AISRDRVLDEQY
TRBJ2-2 TRBV11-2 few ASRPSPQKNTGELF
TRBJ1-1 TRBV4-2 - ASSQVETDGFEAF
TRBJ2-1 TRBV11-1 - ASSVSGGPYNEQF
TRBJ2-7 TRBV28 many ASSPPRQGSSYEQY
TRBJ2-2 TRBV11-3 - ASSPVTSTGELF
TRBJ1-2 TRBV6-1 few ATEPSRGSYT
TRBJ1-3 TRBV20-1 few SARAMGPGSTIY
TRBJ2-7 TRBV20-1 - SASMGGAYEQY
TRBJ2-7 TRBV20-1 few SAFWRSYEQY
TRBJ2-2 TRBV2 many ASRPVNTGELF
TRBJ1-1 TRBV12-3/TRBV12-4 many ASSQRTEAF
TRBJ1-1 TRBV20-1 - SAQTNTEAF
TRBJ1-1 TRBV7-2 few ASSNLRVENTEAF
TRBJ2-5 TRBV20-1 many SANPYRGAQETQY
TRBJ2-2 TRBV28 many ASSWDSGRRNTGELF
TRBJ1-6 TRBV13 few ASRLLGGLNSPLH
TRBJ1-5 TRBV12-5 many ASGLVRGRGDQPQH
TRBJ2-2 TRBV28 many ASSLNGGHTGELF
TRBJ2-2 TRBV7-3 once ASSPTGGSRELF
TRBJ2-7 TRBV9 few ASSVGPEPSYEQY
TRBJ2-1 TRBV20-1 once SAREGGAGHNEQF
TRBJ1-2 TRBV14 few ASSRDRLNYGYT
TRBJ2-3 TRBV3-1 - ASKNSGTNNLY
TRBJ1-4 TRBV12-3/TRBV12-4 many ASSWTGVNEKLF
TRBJ2-6 TRBV6-2/TRBV6-3 - ASRDPGTRTFGRSSGANVLT
TRBJ2-7 TRBV7-9 many ASSPSGSGYEQY
TRBJ1-2 TRBV12-3/TRBV12-4 many ASSLAAAGAYGYT
TRBJ2-2 TRBV27 - ASRYEGGRTGELF
TRBJ2-7 TRBV19 many ASSIRDPGYEQY
TRBJ2-2 TRBV6-5 - ASSYGGGQGELF
TRBJ2-7 TRBV29-1 - SVESRGSNGQY
TRBJ1-5 TRBV30 few AWSVLGGNQPQH
TRBJ2-1 TRBV7-9 - ASVERGTSGYNEQF
TRBJ2-7 TRBV6-2/TRBV6-3 - ASSYSSAGGGEQY
TRBJ1-1 TRBV9 few ASTLTGARGAEAF
TRBJ1-1 TRBV7-9 many ASSLGATEAF
TRBJ2-7 TRBV2 many ASNADPLAYEQY
TRBJ2-7 TRBV30 - TWSLPGLAQY
TRBJ1-3 TRBV4-3 - ASSPLTDHSGNTIY
TRBJ2-5 TRBV12-3/TRBV12-4 - ASSPRNKGRRGETQY
TRBJ2-1 TRBV12-3/TRBV12-4 - ASSRQGYNEQF
TRBJ2-7 TRBV28 many ASRPTGTVSYEQY
TRBJ1-4 TRBV28 many ASSLGDKLF
TRBJ1-5 TRBV9 few ASSPQGLGPQH
TRBJ2-7 TRBV6-2/TRBV6-3 - ASSYVLAGRYEQY